This TCR beta chain emerged from a study of chemoradiotherapy in HPV16-positive cancers. Study in general: Functional T-cell assays on a couple of HPV16-positive patients' cells defined candidate HPV-specific clones and common TCR motifs. The study's findings and limits: For HPV16-positive patients, expanding HPV-responsive T cells associated with longer recurrence-free survival.

Repertoires were sampled repeatedly during chemoradiotherapy. Only in-frame clones appear in the TCRdb table, and some are missing; sequencing was by immunoSEQ multiplex PCR. Of some 10,000 clones in the sample, about four fifths were seen once. Of note for this clone: Its antigen is unidentified.

In germline, CDR1 is SGDLS, CDR2 YYNGEE. V was clipped by 0 bases and J by 5 bases, with 6 bases between them. The CDR3 extends over 13 amino acids. The TCR originated in a human donor with HPV-associated anogenital cancer. The sample was blood, taken from a patient who underwent chemoradiotherapy. The chain couples TRBV9 to TRBJ1-5; D is ambiguous. In nucleotides, the CDR3 is TGTGCCAGCAGCGTAGATTGGGATCAGCCCCAGCATTTT. This translates into CASSVDWDQPQHF.